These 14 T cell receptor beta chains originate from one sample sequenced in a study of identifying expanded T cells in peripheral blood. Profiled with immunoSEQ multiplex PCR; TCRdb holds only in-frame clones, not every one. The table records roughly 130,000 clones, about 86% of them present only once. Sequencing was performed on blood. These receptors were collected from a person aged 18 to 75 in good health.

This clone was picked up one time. The CDR3 loop reads CASSLDGQASGGYTF. CDR3 DNA sequence: TGTGCCAGCAGCTTAGATGGACAGGCTTCTGGGGGCTACACCTTC. The rearrangement links TRBV7-8 to TRBJ1-2, with 7 positions matching TRBD1. Trimming cost V 1 base and J 8 bases; bases outside gene matches: 10. The CDR3 consists of 15 residues. CDR1 and CDR2 (germline): SGHVS, FQNEAQ.

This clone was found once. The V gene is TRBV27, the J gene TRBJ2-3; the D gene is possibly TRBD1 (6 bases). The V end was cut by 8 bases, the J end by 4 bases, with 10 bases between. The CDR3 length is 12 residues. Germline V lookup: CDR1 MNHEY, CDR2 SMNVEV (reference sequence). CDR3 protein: CASARGADTQYF. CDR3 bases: TGTGCCAGCGCCAGGGGTGCAGATACGCAGTATTTT.

DNA of the CDR3: TGTGCCAGCTCACCCTCTTCCGGGGGCTTTCAGCCCCAGCATTTT. Its translation: CASSPSSGGFQPQHF. The V and J genes are TRBV18 and TRBJ1-5, with D perhaps TRBD1 (6 bases). Germline assignment: CDR1 KGHSH and CDR2 LQKENI. The CDR3 has 15 amino acids. V lost 3 bases and J lost 6, with 15 bases in between.

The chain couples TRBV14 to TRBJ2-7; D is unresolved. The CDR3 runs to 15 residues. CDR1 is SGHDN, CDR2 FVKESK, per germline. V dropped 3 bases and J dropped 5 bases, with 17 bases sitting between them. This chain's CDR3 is CASSQRSPPYDEQYF. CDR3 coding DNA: TGTGCCAGCAGCCAGAGGAGTCCCCCCTACGACGAGCAGTACTTC.

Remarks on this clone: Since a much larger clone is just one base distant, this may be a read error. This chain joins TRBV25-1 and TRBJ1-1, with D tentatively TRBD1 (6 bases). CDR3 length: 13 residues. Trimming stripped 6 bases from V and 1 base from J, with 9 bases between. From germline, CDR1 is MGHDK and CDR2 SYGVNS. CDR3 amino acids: CASSLGQNTEAFF. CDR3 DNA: TGTGCCAGCAGCTTGGGACAGAACACTGAAGCTTTCTTT.

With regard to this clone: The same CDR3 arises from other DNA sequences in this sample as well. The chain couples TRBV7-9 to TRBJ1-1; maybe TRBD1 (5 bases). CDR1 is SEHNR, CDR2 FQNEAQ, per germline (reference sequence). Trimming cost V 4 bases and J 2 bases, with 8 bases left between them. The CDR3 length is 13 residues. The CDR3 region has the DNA TGTGCCAGCAGCTCCCAGGGAAACACTGAAGCTTTCTTT. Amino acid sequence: CASSSQGNTEAFF.

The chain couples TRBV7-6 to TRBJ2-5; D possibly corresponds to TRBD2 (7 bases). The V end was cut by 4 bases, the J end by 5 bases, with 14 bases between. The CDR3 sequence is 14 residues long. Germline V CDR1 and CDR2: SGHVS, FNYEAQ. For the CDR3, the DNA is TGTGCCAGCAGCTCCTGGGGGGGCGGGGAGACCCAGTACTTC. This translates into CASSSWGGGETQYF.

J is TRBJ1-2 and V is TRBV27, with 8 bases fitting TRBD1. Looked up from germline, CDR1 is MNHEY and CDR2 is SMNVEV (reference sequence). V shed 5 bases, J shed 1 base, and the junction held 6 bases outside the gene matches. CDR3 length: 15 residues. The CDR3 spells CASSIRTGLNYGYTF. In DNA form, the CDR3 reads TGTGCCAGCAGTATCCGGACAGGGCTTAACTATGGCTACACCTTC.

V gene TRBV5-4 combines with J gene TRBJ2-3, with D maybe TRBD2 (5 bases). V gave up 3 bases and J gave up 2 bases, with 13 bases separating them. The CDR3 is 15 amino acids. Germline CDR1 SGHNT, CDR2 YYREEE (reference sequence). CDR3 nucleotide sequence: TGTGCCAGCAGCTCGAGAGGGCTATACACAGATACGCAGTATTTT. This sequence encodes CASSSRGLYTDTQYF.

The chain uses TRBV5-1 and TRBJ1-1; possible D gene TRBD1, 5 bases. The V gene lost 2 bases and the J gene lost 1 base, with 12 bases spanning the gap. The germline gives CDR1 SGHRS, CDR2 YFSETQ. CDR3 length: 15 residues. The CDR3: CASSFSSGANTEAFF. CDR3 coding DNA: TGCGCCAGCAGCTTTAGTTCCGGGGCGAACACTGAAGCTTTCTTT.

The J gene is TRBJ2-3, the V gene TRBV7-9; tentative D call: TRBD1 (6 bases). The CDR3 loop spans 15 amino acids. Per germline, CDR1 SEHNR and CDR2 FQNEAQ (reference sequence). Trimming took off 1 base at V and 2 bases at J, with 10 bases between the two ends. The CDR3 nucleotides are TGTGCCAGCAGCTTAGAAACAGGGTTCACAGATACGCAGTATTTT. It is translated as CASSLETGFTDTQYF. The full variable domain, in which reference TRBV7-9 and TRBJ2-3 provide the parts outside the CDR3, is DTGVSQNPRHKITKRGQNVTFRCDPISEHNRLYWYRQTLGQGPEFLTYFQNEAQLEKSRLLSDRFSAERPKGSFSTLEIQRTEQGDSAMYLCASSLETGFTDTQYFGPGTRLTVL.

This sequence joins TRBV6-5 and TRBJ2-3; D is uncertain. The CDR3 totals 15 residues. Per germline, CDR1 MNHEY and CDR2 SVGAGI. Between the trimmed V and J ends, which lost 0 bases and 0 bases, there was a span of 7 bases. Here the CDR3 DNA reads TGTGCCAGCAGTTACTCGAGTAGGAGCACAGATACGCAGTATTTT. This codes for CASSYSSRSTDTQYF.

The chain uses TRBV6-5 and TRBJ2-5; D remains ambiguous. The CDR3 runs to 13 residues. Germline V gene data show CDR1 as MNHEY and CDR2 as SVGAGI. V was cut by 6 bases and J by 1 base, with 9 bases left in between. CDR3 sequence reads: CASRVPAQETQYF. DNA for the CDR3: TGTGCCAGCAGGGTTCCGGCCCAAGAGACCCAGTACTTC.

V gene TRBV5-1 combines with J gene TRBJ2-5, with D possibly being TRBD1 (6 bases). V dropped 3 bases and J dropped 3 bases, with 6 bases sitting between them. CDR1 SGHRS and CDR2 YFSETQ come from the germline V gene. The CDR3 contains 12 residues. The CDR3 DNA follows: TGCGCCAGCAGCTGGACAGAAGAGACCCAGTACTTC. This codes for CASSWTEETQYF.